This T cell receptor (beta chain) was sequenced during a study of CD8 T cells in Susac syndrome. Study conclusions and caveats: The study acknowledged a relatively small number of individuals in its TCR sequencing and HLA analysis.

The CDR3 runs 14 residues. The germline CDR1 and CDR2 sequences are SEHNR and FQNEAQ (reference sequence). The V gene end was trimmed by 5 bases and the J gene end by 2 bases; junction bases not matched to a gene: 3. A note on this clonotype: The antigen is not known.

The authors sequenced TCR beta from blood CD8+ and CD4+ T cells. Purification of the CD8+ and CD4+ T cells relied on negative isolation, and TEMRA cells underwent FACS enrichment. cDNA came from around 0.5 to 1 ug RNA primed by random hexamers. Using its own MiXCR run on the immunoSEQ multiplex PCR reads, TCRdb lists one record per CDR3 protein. The table lists approximately 26,000 distinct CDR3 sequences, 94% of them singletons, with around 0.3% in the top ten. The clonotype comes from a human donor in good health. The sample comprised CD8+ T cells from PBMCs. The chain is built from TRBV7-9 and TRBJ1-5, with TRBD1 matching 7 bases. The DNA for the CDR3 is TGTGCCAGCAGCCCTCAGGGGGGCAATCAGCCCCAGCATTTT. It translates to CASSPQGGNQPQHF. Together with reference TRBV7-9 and TRBJ1-5, the CDR3 gives the full variable domain: DTGVSQNPRHKITKRGQNVTFRCDPISEHNRLYWYRQTLGQGPEFLTYFQNEAQLEKSRLLSDRFSAERPKGSFSTLEIQRTEQGDSAMYLCASSPQGGNQPQHFGDGTRLSIL.